This T cell receptor (beta chain) was sequenced during a study of T cell repertoires in cytomegalovirus infection. Study details: CMV epitopes, recently identified HLA-C-restricted and well-studied HLA-B-restricted, were used. Shared public TCR beta signatures pointed to both CMV infection and a matching HLA type. Broader study findings: Predominance within the ex vivo response was attributable to HLA-C-restricted CMV-specific TCR beta clonotypes. Cumulative frequency of public TCR beta families picked out carriers of CMV plus the relevant HLA.

The CDR3 totals 12 residues. CDR1 is SQVTM, CDR2 ANQGSEA, per germline. With 1 base clipped from V and 6 bases from J, the junction kept 2 bases outside the gene matches. Comment on this clonotype: The antigen remains unidentified.

One entry per CDR3 protein, called by TCRdb with MiXCR from the reads. Of approximately 1,000,000 distinct CDR3 sequences detected, less than 35% appear once; the ten largest clones hold over 12%. The V gene is TRBV29-1, the J gene TRBJ1-2; 7 bases match TRBD1. The specimen was cultured CD8+ T cells from PBMCs, collected from culture after CMV antigen stimulation. This TCR was sampled from a human donor in good health (CMV status not recorded). Some clones in this sample may be carry-over from other donors' samples. For the CDR3, the DNA is TGCAGCGTTGAAGGCAGGGGGGATGGCTACACCTTC. It yields the protein CSVEGRGDGYTF. The entire variable domain, with the rest obtained from reference TRBV29-1 and TRBJ1-2, is as follows: SAVISQKPSRDICQRGTSLTIQCQVDSQVTMMFWYRQQPGQSLTLIATANQGSEATYESGFVIDKFPISRPNLTFSTLTVSNMSPEDSSIYLCSVEGRGDGYTFGSGTRLTVV.